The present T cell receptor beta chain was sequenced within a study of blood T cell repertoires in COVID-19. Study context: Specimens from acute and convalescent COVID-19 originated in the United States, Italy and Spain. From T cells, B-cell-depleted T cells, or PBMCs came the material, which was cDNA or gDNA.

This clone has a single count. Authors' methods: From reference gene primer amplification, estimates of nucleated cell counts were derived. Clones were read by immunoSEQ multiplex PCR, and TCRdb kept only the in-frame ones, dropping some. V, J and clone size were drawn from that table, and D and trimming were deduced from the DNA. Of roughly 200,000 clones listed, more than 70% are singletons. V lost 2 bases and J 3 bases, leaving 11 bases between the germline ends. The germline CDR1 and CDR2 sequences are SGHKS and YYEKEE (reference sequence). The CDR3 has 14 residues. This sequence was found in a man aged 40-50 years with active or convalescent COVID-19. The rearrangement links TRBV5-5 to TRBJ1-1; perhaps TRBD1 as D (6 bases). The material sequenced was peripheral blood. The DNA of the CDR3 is TGTGCCAGCAGCTTAGGGGGAATGCACACTGAAGCTTTCTTT. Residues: CASSLGGMHTEAFF. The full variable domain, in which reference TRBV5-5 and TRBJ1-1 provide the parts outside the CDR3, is DAGVTQSPTHLIKTRGQQVTLRCSPISGHKSVSWYQQVLGQGPQFIFQYYEKEERGRGNFPDRFSARQFPNYSSELNVNALLLGDSALYLCASSLGGMHTEAFFGQGTRLTVV.